This T cell receptor beta chain originates from a study of CD8 T cells in Susac syndrome. RNA totalling about 0.45 to 1 ug underwent reverse transcription with random hexamers. TCRdb redid the calling of the immunoSEQ multiplex PCR reads with MiXCR, one entry per CDR3 protein. There are 100,000 to 150,000 distinct CDR3 sequences in the sample; roughly 95% occur only once, and around 0.12% lies in the top ten. V gave up 3 bases and J gave up 1 base, with 13 bases separating them. The CDR3 has 15 residues. Germline CDR1 is MGHRA and CDR2 is YSYEKL. Sequencing used CD4+ T cells from PBMCs. The chain is built from TRBV4-1 and TRBJ2-7; tentatively, D is TRBD1 (6 bases). The TCR was taken from a human donor in good health. The CDR3 nucleotides are TGCGCCAGCAGCCAGCAACAGGGTGGGTCCTACGAGCAGTACTTC. It specifies CASSQQQGGSYEQYF.